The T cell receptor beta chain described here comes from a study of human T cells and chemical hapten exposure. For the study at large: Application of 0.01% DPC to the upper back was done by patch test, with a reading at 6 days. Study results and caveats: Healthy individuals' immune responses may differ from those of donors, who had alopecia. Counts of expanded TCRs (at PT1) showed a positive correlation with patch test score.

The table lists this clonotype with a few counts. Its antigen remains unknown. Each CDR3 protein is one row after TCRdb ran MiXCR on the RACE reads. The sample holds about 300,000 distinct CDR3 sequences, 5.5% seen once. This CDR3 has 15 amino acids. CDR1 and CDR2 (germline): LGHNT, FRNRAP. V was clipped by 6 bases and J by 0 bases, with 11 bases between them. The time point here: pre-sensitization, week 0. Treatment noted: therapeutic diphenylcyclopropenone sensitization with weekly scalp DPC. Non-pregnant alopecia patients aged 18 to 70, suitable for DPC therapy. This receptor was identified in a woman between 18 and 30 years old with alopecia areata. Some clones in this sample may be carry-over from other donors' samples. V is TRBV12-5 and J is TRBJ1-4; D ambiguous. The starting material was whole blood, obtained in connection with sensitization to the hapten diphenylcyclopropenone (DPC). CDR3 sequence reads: CASGRGRATNEKLFF. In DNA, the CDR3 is TGTGCTAGTGGCCGCGGACGGGCAACTAATGAAAAACTGTTTTTT.